This TCR beta chain was identified during a study of low-dose radiotherapy and immunotherapy resistance in tumors. Overall study context: The study delivered 0.5 Gy per fraction every 2 weeks to Cohort 1, totaling 6.5 Gy. Patients were treated with intravenous nivolumab at 240 mg every two weeks and were also dosed with ipilimumab at 1 mg/kg every six weeks.

This clonotype was observed many times. The germline V gene encodes CDR1 KGHSY and CDR2 FQNENV. The CDR3 loop spans 14 amino acids. V shed 9 bases, J shed 3 bases, and the junction held 9 bases outside the gene matches. Time point specified: after trial treatment. As for treatment: LDRT plus nivolumab, ipilimumab, low-dose cyclophosphamide and aspirin (RACIN trial). Treatment of the donors consisted of nivolumab and ipilimumab (plus aspirin, low-dose cyclophosphamide and low-dose radiotherapy). Primers targeting TRAV and TRBV primed first-strand cDNA, covering alpha and beta chains. TCRs underwent 15 to 25 PCR cycles of amplification with a constant-region primer and V-primer adapter. TCRdb recomputed calls from the reads with MiXCR, one row per CDR3 protein. Of about 80,000 distinct CDR3 sequences listed, less than 20% are singletons.

The sequence was collected from a male donor with prostate cancer. The chain links TRBV16 to TRBJ2-3, with 7 bases fitting TRBD2. The source was PBMCs, collected after low-dose radiotherapy plus immunotherapy. The CDR3 DNA is TGTGCCAGTAAGGAGCGGGATATAACAGATACGCAGTATTTT. It encodes CASKERDITDTQYF.